One and the same sample provided the 18 T cell receptor beta chains below, sequenced in a study of blood T cell repertoires in COVID-19. Method: immunoSEQ multiplex PCR; TCRdb's copy keeps in-frame clones and lacks some. The sample lists roughly 100,000 clones, about 89% occurring once. Specimen: peripheral blood. These receptors were obtained from a human donor in a cohort sampled during active COVID-19.

This clone occurred once. The chain couples TRBV5-1 to TRBJ2-7, with D maybe TRBD2 (6 bases). CDR1 SGHRS and CDR2 YFSETQ come from the germline V gene. The CDR3 length is 12 residues. Trimming cost V 0 bases and J 7 bases, with 8 bases left between them. The CDR3, as DNA: TGCGCCAGCAGCTTGGCCGGGGGAGAGCAGTACTTC. Its translation: CASSLAGGEQYF.

The V and J genes are TRBV6-5 and TRBJ1-5; D might be TRBD1 (5 bases). The CDR3 length is 14 residues. CDR1 is MNHEY and CDR2 is SVGAGI in the germline V gene. V lost 6 bases to trimming and J lost 5 bases, with 14 bases between them. This chain's CDR3 is CASSDSGGYQPQHF. In DNA, the CDR3 is TGTGCCAGCAGCGACAGCGGAGGGTATCAGCCCCAGCATTTT.

The rearrangement joins TRBV19 to TRBJ2-2; 11 nucleotides agree with TRBD2. Germline values: CDR1 LNHDA, CDR2 SQIVND (reference sequence). CDR3 length: 15 residues. The ends lost 7 bases at V and 5 bases at J; junction bases unmatched: 6. CDR3 in amino acids: CASTMTSGETGELFF. The CDR3 coding sequence is TGTGCCAGTACCATGACTAGCGGGGAAACCGGGGAGCTGTTTTTT.

The chain carries TRBV12-5 and TRBJ2-3; TRBD2 might be the D (7 bases). Trimming cost V 7 bases and J 5 bases, with 16 bases left between them. The CDR3 extends over 14 amino acids. The V gene's germline CDR1 is LGHNT and CDR2 FRNRAP. The CDR3 here is CASALRGAGDTQYF. The CDR3 nucleotides are TGTGCTAGTGCCCTCCGGGGGGCTGGAGATACGCAGTATTTT. The entire variable domain, with the rest obtained from reference TRBV12-5 and TRBJ2-3, is as follows: DARVTQTPRHKVTEMGQEVTMRCQPILGHNTVFWYRQTMMQGLELLAYFRNRAPLDDSGMPKDRFSAEMPDATLATLKIQPSEPRDSAVYFCASALRGAGDTQYFGPGTRLTVL.

The chain has TRBV5-1 and TRBJ2-3; possibly TRBD2 for D (5 bases). CDR1 is SGHRS, CDR2 YFSETQ, per germline. The CDR3 has 16 residues. Trimming cost V 4 bases and J 0 bases, with 15 bases left between them. Written as DNA, the CDR3 is TGCGCCAGCAGCGAGGACGGACGGACTAGCACAGATACGCAGTATTTT. It specifies CASSEDGRTSTDTQYF.

The chain links TRBV5-1 to TRBJ1-1; D is ambiguous. The germline CDR1 and CDR2 sequences are SGHRS and YFSETQ. V shed 0 bases and J shed 4 bases, with 13 bases lying between them. CDR3 length equals 15 residues. The CDR3: CASSLEPGAGTEAFF. The CDR3 nucleotides read TGCGCCAGCAGCTTGGAACCGGGCGCGGGCACTGAAGCTTTCTTT.

The chain uses TRBV9 and TRBJ2-7; D gene uncertain. The V gene lost 0 bases and the J gene lost 0 bases, with 10 bases spanning the gap. The CDR3 has 15 amino acids. From germline, CDR1 is SGDLS and CDR2 YYNGEE. The CDR3 DNA is TGTGCCAGCAGCGTAGGCGACACCCTCTCCTACGAGCAGTACTTC. It translates to CASSVGDTLSYEQYF.

The chain carries TRBV5-1 and TRBJ2-3; D is uncertain. V gave up 4 bases and J gave up 0 bases, with 3 bases separating them. CDR1 SGHRS and CDR2 YFSETQ come from the germline V gene. The CDR3 has 12 residues. This CDR3 reads CASSLSTDTQYF. The CDR3 DNA sequence: TGCGCCAGCAGCCTAAGCACAGATACGCAGTATTTT.

This clone came up once. The rearrangement links TRBV15 to TRBJ1-2, with no clear D. This CDR3 spans 18 amino acids. Germline values: CDR1 LNHNV, CDR2 YYDKDF (reference sequence). V dropped 0 bases and J dropped 0 bases, with 17 bases sitting between them. The CDR3 is CATSRDLSRVRANYGYTF. CDR3 nucleotides: TGTGCCACCAGCAGAGACCTATCCCGTGTCCGGGCTAACTATGGCTACACCTTC.

This clone was counted a single time. CDR3 DNA sequence: TGTGCCAGCCTCCTCGGGGAGAACACTGAAGCTTTCTTT. This gives the protein CASLLGENTEAFF. The rearrangement uses TRBV18 and TRBJ1-1; unclear D gene. The germline V gene has CDR1 KGHSH and CDR2 LQKENI. The CDR3 contains 13 residues. V was trimmed by 8 bases and J by 1 base, leaving 11 bases between them.

The chain combines TRBV6-5 with TRBJ2-3; 7 positions match TRBD1. The CDR3 has 14 residues. Germline V gene sequence: CDR1 MNHEY, CDR2 SVGAGI. V lost 2 bases and J lost 2; bases outside the gene matches: 1. CDR3 protein: CASSYGTVTDTQYF. The CDR3, as DNA: TGTGCCAGCAGTTACGGGACAGTCACAGATACGCAGTATTTT.

The gene calls are TRBV5-1 and TRBJ1-1, with D unclear. CDR1 is SGHRS, CDR2 YFSETQ, per germline. This CDR3 is built from 15 residues. V was clipped by 5 bases and J by 4 bases, with 18 bases between them. In nucleotides, the CDR3 is TGCGCCAGCAGGTTCCGGGGTACATTGGGCACTGAAGCTTTCTTT. Protein product: CASRFRGTLGTEAFF.

The chain carries TRBV2 and TRBJ1-3; tentative D call: TRBD1 (6 bases). The V gene lost 5 bases and the J gene lost 0 bases, with 17 bases spanning the gap. CDR3 length equals 17 residues. The germline V gene encodes CDR1 SNHLY and CDR2 FYNNEI. The CDR3: CASSRVGAPFSGNTIYF. CDR3 in DNA: TGTGCCAGCAGTAGAGTGGGGGCCCCTTTCTCTGGAAACACCATATATTTT.

In its sample, this clone was seen once. The chain has TRBV5-1 and TRBJ1-3; no clear D. The CDR3 consists of 15 residues. V was shortened by 0 bases and J by 0 bases, with 7 bases between the two germline ends. Germline-derived CDR1 and CDR2 are SGHRS and YFSETQ. The CDR3 spells CASSLGASSGNTIYF. CDR3 bases: TGCGCCAGCAGCTTGGGGGCGAGCTCTGGAAACACCATATATTTT.

The V gene is TRBV19, the J gene TRBJ1-4; D is unclear. This CDR3 comprises 13 residues. V lost 6 bases to trimming and J lost 10 bases, with 15 bases between them. Germline assignment: CDR1 LNHDA and CDR2 SQIVND (reference sequence). The CDR3 spells CASSLQSRGKLFF. Here the CDR3 DNA reads TGTGCCAGTAGCCTCCAGAGTCGGGGAAAACTGTTTTTT. Combining the CDR3 with reference TRBV19 and TRBJ1-4 gives the whole variable domain DGGITQSPKYLFRKEGQNVTLSCEQNLNHDAMYWYRQDPGQGLRLIYYSQIVNDFQKGDIAEGYSVSREKKESFPLTVTSAQKNPTAFYLCASSLQSRGKLFFGSGTQLSVL.

The V call is TRBV27, the J call TRBJ2-5; 9 nucleotides agree with TRBD1. This CDR3 has 14 amino acids. J lost 5 bases, V lost 6 bases, and 7 bases had no gene match. Germline V gene data show CDR1 as MNHEY and CDR2 as SMNVEV (reference sequence). This chain's CDR3 is CASSDRGFSETQYF. The CDR3 nucleotides read TGTGCCAGCAGCGACAGGGGGTTTTCGGAGACCCAGTACTTC.

The rearrangement uses TRBV29-1 and TRBJ2-7, with 7 positions matching TRBD2. V dropped 5 bases and J dropped 0; count of bases not matched to a gene: 4. Germline V lookup: CDR1 SQVTM, CDR2 ANQGSEA. The CDR3 runs 13 residues. The CDR3 reads CSVKSGVSYEQYF. As DNA, the CDR3 is TGCAGCGTTAAGAGCGGGGTCTCCTACGAGCAGTACTTC.

The rearrangement joins TRBV18 to TRBJ1-2; TRBD1 agrees at 9 bases. After removal of 3 bases from V and 3 bases from J, the junction contained 8 bases not matched to a gene. The CDR3 loop spans 16 amino acids. Germline V gives CDR1 KGHSH, CDR2 LQKENI. CDR3 coding DNA: TGTGCCAGCTCACCGTCGGACAGGGGATTAGACTATGGCTACACCTTC. The encoded protein is CASSPSDRGLDYGYTF.